Listed below are T cell receptor beta chains from one sample, sequenced in a study of shared clonotypes between healthy human individuals. Produced via immunoSEQ multiplex PCR; TCRdb's table is partial and in-frame only. This sample has some 2 million clones, with approximately 95% found just once. Sequencing used naive CD8+ T cells sorted from blood. The receptors come from a man aged 18-30 years in good health. Both conserved end residues are part of each CDR3. D genes are given only for firm matches. Only part of the rows carry a size: once, few, many, or a class if the clone is expanded.

-	15	once	TRBJ2-3	TRBV5-1	CASSSQGGYADTQYF	TGCGCCAGCAGCTCCCAGGGGGGGTATGCAGATACGCAGTATTTT
TRBD1	20	-	TRBJ2-7	TRBV28	CASSAGSLGQARFSSYEQYF	TGTGCCAGCAGTGCCGGATCGTTGGGACAGGCACGTTTCAGCTCCTACGAGCAGTACTTC
-	13	-	TRBJ2-3	TRBV11-2	CASNPPVTDTQYF	TGTGCCAGCAACCCACCGGTCACAGATACGCAGTATTTT
TRBD2	17	-	TRBJ2-1	TRBV11-1	CASSLGPSGTPDNEQFF	TGTGCCAGCAGCTTGGGGCCTAGCGGGACCCCCGACAATGAGCAGTTCTTC
TRBD1	14	-	TRBJ2-7	TRBV10-3	CAISGQGETYEQYF	TGTGCCATCAGCGGACAGGGGGAGACCTACGAGCAGTACTTC
-	14	-	TRBJ2-3	TRBV7-2	CASSLPGETDTQYF	TGTGCCAGCAGCTTACCGGGGGAGACAGATACGCAGTATTTT
-	13	-	TRBJ2-7	TRBV4-3	CASSQSQGYEQYF	TGCGCCAGCAGCCAATCTCAGGGGTACGAGCAGTACTTC
-	14	-	TRBJ2-2	TRBV7-2	CASSPVLRSGELFF	TGTGCCAGCAGTCCCGTTCTGAGGTCCGGGGAGCTGTTTTTT
-	15	-	TRBJ1-4	TRBV10-1	CASSRGGGGNEKLFF	TGCGCCAGCAGCCGTGGTGGAGGGGGTAATGAAAAACTGTTTTTT
-	16	once	TRBJ2-1	TRBV9	CASSPPMTNSYNEQFF	TGTGCCAGCAGCCCCCCCATGACGAATTCCTACAATGAGCAGTTCTTC
-	13	-	TRBJ2-1	TRBV27	CASRNINYNEQFF	TGTGCCAGCAGAAATATTAACTACAATGAGCAGTTCTTC
-	15	-	TRBJ1-3	TRBV7-9	CASSLEEVSGNTIYF	TGTGCCAGCAGCTTAGAGGAGGTCTCTGGAAACACCATATATTTT
-	15	-	TRBJ2-7	TRBV27	CASSGGTPWAYEQYF	TGTGCCAGCAGTGGAGGGACTCCTTGGGCCTACGAGCAGTACTTC
-	16	-	TRBJ1-3	TRBV27	CASSPTVGGMGNTIYF	TGTGCCAGCAGTCCCACGGTGGGAGGGATGGGAAACACCATATATTTT
-	12	-	TRBJ1-6	TRBV5-5	CASSLSGSPLHF	TGTGCCAGCAGCTTATCCGGTTCACCCCTCCACTTT
-	17	-	TRBJ2-7	TRBV7-9	CASSPRRGLSLGDEQYF	TGTGCCAGCAGCCCACGGAGGGGACTGTCCTTAGGTGACGAGCAGTACTTC
-	13	-	TRBJ1-1	TRBV13	CASNTRGAVEAFF	TGTGCCAGCAACACCCGGGGGGCTGTTGAAGCTTTCTTT
-	16	once	TRBJ1-3	TRBV6-6	CASSYSGEASGNTIYF	TGTGCCAGCAGTTACTCAGGGGAAGCCTCTGGAAACACCATATATTTT
-	17	-	TRBJ1-4	TRBV7-8	CASSPGPPGTTNEKLFF	TGTGCCAGCAGCCCCGGCCCCCCGGGGACCACTAATGAAAAACTGTTTTTT
-	13	-	TRBJ1-2	TRBV14	CASSLTQVYGYTF	TGTGCCAGCAGCCTCACCCAGGTATATGGCTACACCTTC
-	13	-	TRBJ2-7	TRBV5-5	CASSLGLPYEQYF	TGTGCCAGCAGCTTAGGGCTACCCTACGAGCAGTACTTC
TRBD2	16	-	TRBJ2-2	TRBV9	CASSGSGGTNTGELFF	TGTGCCAGCAGCGGTAGCGGGGGAACGAACACCGGGGAGCTGTTTTTT
-	15	-	TRBJ2-2	TRBV7-8	CASSPLGRNTGELFF	TGTGCCAGCAGCCCACTCGGCAGGAACACCGGGGAGCTGTTTTTT
-	12	-	TRBJ2-7	TRBV11-2	CASSPPTYEQYF	TGTGCCAGCAGTCCCCCGACTTACGAGCAGTACTTC
-	13	-	TRBJ1-4	TRBV2	CASRQGFGEKLFF	TGTGCCAGCAGGCAGGGGTTCGGCGAAAAACTGTTTTTT
TRBD1	12	-	TRBJ2-7	TRBV15	CATSTDRDEQYF	TGTGCCACCAGCACGGACAGGGACGAGCAGTACTTC
TRBD2	14	-	TRBJ2-3	TRBV2	CASSELAGGDTQYF	TGTGCCAGCAGTGAATTAGCGGGAGGAGATACGCAGTATTTT
-	11	-	TRBJ2-1	TRBV14	CASSQGAEQFF	TGTGCCAGCAGCCAAGGAGCTGAGCAGTTCTTC
TRBD2	16	-	TRBJ2-1	TRBV10-3	CAISEPGLAGDNEQFF	TGTGCCATCAGTGAGCCCGGTCTAGCGGGAGATAATGAGCAGTTCTTC
TRBD1	15	-	TRBJ2-1	TRBV7-8	CASSLEGQAYNEQFF	TGTGCCAGCAGCTTAGAGGGACAGGCATACAATGAGCAGTTCTTC
-	11	-	TRBJ2-7	TRBV5-6	CASSLAGEQYF	TGTGCCAGCAGCTTGGCGGGCGAGCAGTACTTC
-	14	-	TRBJ2-2	TRBV30	CAWSVIGTTGELFF	TGTGCCTGGAGTGTAATCGGGACAACCGGGGAGCTGTTTTTT
-	16	-	TRBJ2-1	TRBV19	CASSASQGTFYNEQFF	TGTGCCAGTAGTGCGTCACAGGGGACTTTTTACAATGAGCAGTTCTTC
-	13	-	TRBJ2-7	TRBV7-9	CASSLVSGYEQYF	TGTGCCAGCAGCTTAGTCAGTGGGTACGAGCAGTACTTC
-	13	-	TRBJ1-4	TRBV30	CAWGRGGNEKLFF	TGTGCCTGGGGCAGGGGAGGCAATGAAAAACTGTTTTTT
-	10	once	TRBJ1-2	TRBV29-1	CSVEKYGYTF	TGCAGCGTTGAAAAGTATGGCTACACCTTC
TRBD2	15	-	TRBJ2-7	TRBV7-2	CASSPTSGGAYEQYF	TGTGCCAGCAGCCCTACTAGCGGGGGGGCCTACGAGCAGTACTTC
-	8	-	TRBJ1-2	TRBV2	CASPDVTF	TGTGCCAGCCCTGACGTAACCTTC
-	15	-	TRBJ1-1	TRBV9	CASSVGAGVSTEAFF	TGTGCCAGCAGCGTAGGGGCAGGGGTAAGCACTGAAGCTTTCTTT
-	17	-	TRBJ2-1	TRBV5-6	CASSLGASWSSYNEQFF	TGTGCCAGCAGCTTGGGTGCTTCGTGGAGCTCCTACAATGAGCAGTTCTTC
-	18	-	TRBJ2-6	TRBV21-1	CASSKSGTASSGANVLTF	TGTGCCAGCAGCAAGTCCGGGACGGCTAGCTCTGGGGCCAACGTCCTGACTTTC
-	14	-	TRBJ2-3	TRBV5-4	CASSWGTGTDTQYF	TGTGCCAGCAGCTGGGGGACTGGCACAGATACGCAGTATTTT
TRBD2	17	-	TRBJ2-7	TRBV13	CASSLGPRDYQGYEQYF	TGTGCCAGCAGCTTAGGACCCCGGGACTACCAAGGCTACGAGCAGTACTTC
TRBD2	13	-	TRBJ2-1	TRBV7-3	CASSLTGRYEQFF	TGTGCCAGCAGCTTAACCGGGAGGTATGAGCAGTTCTTC
-	15	-	TRBJ2-1	TRBV5-4	CASSIAANSYNEQFF	TGTGCCAGCAGCATAGCGGCCAACTCCTACAATGAGCAGTTCTTC
TRBD2	14	-	TRBJ2-7	TRBV30	CAWSLAGGPYEQYF	TGTGCCTGGAGTCTCGCGGGAGGGCCTTATGAGCAGTACTTC
-	12	-	TRBJ1-4	TRBV6-4	CARRKTNEKLFF	TGTGCCAGAAGAAAAACTAATGAAAAACTGTTTTTT
-	13	once	TRBJ2-7	TRBV27	CASSFRPPYEQYF	TGTGCCAGCAGTTTCAGGCCCCCCTACGAGCAGTACTTC
-	12	-	TRBJ2-7	TRBV25-1	CASSEGLYEQYF	TGTGCCAGCAGTGAAGGCCTCTACGAGCAGTACTTC
-	11	-	TRBJ1-1	TRBV7-9	CASSSLHLGHF	TGTGCCAGCAGCTCTCTTCATTTAGGGCACTTT
-	12	once	TRBJ2-2	TRBV6-1	CAFRENTGELFF	TGTGCCTTCCGGGAGAACACCGGGGAGCTGTTTTTT
-	14	-	TRBJ1-4	TRBV6-5	CASGAGQAKEKLFF	TGTGCCAGCGGTGCGGGCCAGGCAAAAGAAAAACTGTTTTTT
-	14	-	TRBJ2-7	TRBV10-2	CASSDFEGRYEQYF	TGCGCCAGCAGTGATTTCGAGGGCCGGTACGAGCAGTACTTC
-	13	-	TRBJ1-2	TRBV27	CASSQGTFYGYTF	TGTGCCAGCAGTCAAGGGACATTCTATGGCTACACCTTC
TRBD1	15	-	TRBJ2-7	TRBV6-5	CASSLMGQGAYEQYF	TGTGCCAGCAGTCTCATGGGACAGGGAGCCTACGAGCAGTACTTC
-	12	-	TRBJ2-1	TRBV15	CATSSQNNEQFF	TGTGCCACCAGCAGTCAGAACAATGAGCAGTTCTTC
-	14	few	TRBJ2-7	TRBV30	CAWNTGRSSYEQYF	TGTGCCTGGAATACGGGCAGGAGCTCCTACGAGCAGTACTTC